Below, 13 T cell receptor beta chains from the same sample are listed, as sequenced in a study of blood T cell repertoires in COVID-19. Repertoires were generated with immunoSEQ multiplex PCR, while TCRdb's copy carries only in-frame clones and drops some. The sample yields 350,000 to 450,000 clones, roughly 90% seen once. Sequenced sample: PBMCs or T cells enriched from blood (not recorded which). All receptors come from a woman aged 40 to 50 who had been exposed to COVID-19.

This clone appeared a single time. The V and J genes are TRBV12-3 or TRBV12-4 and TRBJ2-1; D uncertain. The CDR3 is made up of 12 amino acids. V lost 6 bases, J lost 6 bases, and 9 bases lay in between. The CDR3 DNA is TGTGCCAGCAGGGTTAGTACCAATGAGCAGTTCTTC. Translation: CASRVSTNEQFF.

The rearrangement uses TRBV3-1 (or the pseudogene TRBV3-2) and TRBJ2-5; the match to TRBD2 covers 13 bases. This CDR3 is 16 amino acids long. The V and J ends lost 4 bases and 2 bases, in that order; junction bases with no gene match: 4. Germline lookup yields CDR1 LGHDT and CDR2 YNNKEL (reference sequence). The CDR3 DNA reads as TGTGCCAGCAGCCGGGGGGGACTAGCGGGGCAAGAGACCCAGTACTTC. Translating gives CASSRGGLAGQETQYF.

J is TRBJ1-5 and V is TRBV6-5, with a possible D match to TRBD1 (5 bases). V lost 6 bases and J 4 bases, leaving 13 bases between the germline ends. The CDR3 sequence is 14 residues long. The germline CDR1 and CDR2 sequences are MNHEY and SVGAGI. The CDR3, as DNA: TGTGCCAGCAGCTCAGGACACTATAATCAGCCCCAGCATTTT. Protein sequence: CASSSGHYNQPQHF.

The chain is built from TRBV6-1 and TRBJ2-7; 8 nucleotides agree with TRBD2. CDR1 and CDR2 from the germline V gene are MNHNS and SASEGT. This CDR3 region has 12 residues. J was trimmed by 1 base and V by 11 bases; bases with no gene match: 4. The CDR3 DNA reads TGTGCCGCCGGGACTAGTTCCTACGAGCAGTACTTC. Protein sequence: CAAGTSSYEQYF.

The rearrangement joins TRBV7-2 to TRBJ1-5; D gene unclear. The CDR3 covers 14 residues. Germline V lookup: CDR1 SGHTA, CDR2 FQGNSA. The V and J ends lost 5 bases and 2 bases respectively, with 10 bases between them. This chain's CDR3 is CASSTILGNQPQHF. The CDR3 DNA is TGTGCCAGCAGCACCATTTTAGGCAATCAGCCCCAGCATTTT.

The CDR3 protein is CASSRASGYTDTQYF. The CDR3 DNA follows: TGTGCCAGTAGTCGGGCTAGCGGTTACACAGATACGCAGTATTTT. This chain connects TRBV19 to TRBJ2-3; 7 nucleotides match TRBD2. The germline CDR1 and CDR2 sequences are LNHDA and SQIVND (reference sequence). Trimming at V came to 5 bases and at J to 2 bases, leaving 7 bases not matched to a gene. The CDR3 totals 15 residues.

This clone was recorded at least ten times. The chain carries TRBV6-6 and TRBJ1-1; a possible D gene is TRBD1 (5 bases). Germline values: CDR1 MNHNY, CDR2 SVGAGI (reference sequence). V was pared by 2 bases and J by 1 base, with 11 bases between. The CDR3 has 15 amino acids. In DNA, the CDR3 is TGTGCCAGCAGTTACGGGGCGGGATCGAACACTGAAGCTTTCTTT. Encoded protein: CASSYGAGSNTEAFF.

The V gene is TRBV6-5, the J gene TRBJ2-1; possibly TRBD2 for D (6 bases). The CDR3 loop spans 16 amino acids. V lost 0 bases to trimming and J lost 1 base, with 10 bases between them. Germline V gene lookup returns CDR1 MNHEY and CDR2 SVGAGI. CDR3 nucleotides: TGTGCCAGCAGTTACTCCCCCGGGAGTTCCTACAATGAGCAGTTCTTC. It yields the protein CASSYSPGSSYNEQFF.

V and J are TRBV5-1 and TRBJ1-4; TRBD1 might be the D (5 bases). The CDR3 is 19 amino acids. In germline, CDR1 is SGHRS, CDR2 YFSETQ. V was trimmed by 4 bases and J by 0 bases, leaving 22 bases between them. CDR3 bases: TGCGCCAGCAGCCCCGGGGGGGGTTTTAACCGTGCAACTAATGAAAAACTGTTTTTT. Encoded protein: CASSPGGGFNRATNEKLFF.

CDR3 loop: CASSVEKDRTSPYGYTF. The CDR3 DNA sequence: TGTGCCAGCAGCGTAGAGAAGGACAGGACTTCCCCCTATGGCTACACCTTC. The V gene is TRBV9, the J gene TRBJ1-2; 7 positions agree with TRBD1. The V and J ends lost 0 bases and 4 bases, in that order; junction bases with no gene match: 12. The CDR3 has 17 amino acids. The germline V gene has CDR1 SGDLS and CDR2 YYNGEE.

The CDR3: CASSLSSRDRGANYGYTF. Written as DNA, the CDR3 is TGTGCCAGCAGCTTATCGTCCCGGGACAGGGGGGCTAACTATGGCTACACCTTC. The chain has TRBV11-2 and TRBJ1-2, with 11 bases that match TRBD1. Looked up from germline, CDR1 is SGHAT and CDR2 is FQNNGV. This CDR3 spans 18 amino acids. With 2 bases clipped from V and 0 bases from J, the junction kept 8 bases outside the gene matches.

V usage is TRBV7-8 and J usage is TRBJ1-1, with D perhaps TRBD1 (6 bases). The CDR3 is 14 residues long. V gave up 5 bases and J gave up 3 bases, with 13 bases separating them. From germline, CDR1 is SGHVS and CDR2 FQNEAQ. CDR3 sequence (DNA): TGTGCCAGCAGCCTTCTACAGGGTTACACTGAAGCTTTCTTT. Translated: CASSLLQGYTEAFF.

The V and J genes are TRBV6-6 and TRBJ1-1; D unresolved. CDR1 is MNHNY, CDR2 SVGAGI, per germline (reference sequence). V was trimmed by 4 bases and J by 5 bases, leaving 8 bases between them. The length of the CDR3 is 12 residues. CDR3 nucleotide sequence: TGTGCCAGCAGTTCCCCAGGTACTGAAGCTTTCTTT. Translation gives CASSSPGTEAFF.